This T cell receptor (beta chain) was obtained from a study of T cells expressing NK-cell markers. Across the whole study: Sequencing of TCR beta repertoires drew on sorted CD3+CD56+NKG2C+, CD3+CD56+NKG2C- and CD3+CD56-NKG2C+ T cells. Seven of eight sequenced donors tested HCMV-seropositive; one tested seronegative.

The CDR3 contains 18 residues. Germline lookup yields CDR1 SGDLS and CDR2 YYNGEE. TCR beta libraries carry UMIs added by 5'RACE template switching. TCRdb reworked the 5' RACE reads into one entry per CDR3 protein, no DNA. The data show about 550,000 distinct CDR3 sequences, and the top ten clones hold approximately 3.6%. The gene calls are TRBV9 and TRBJ2-2; the D call of TRBD2 rests on TCRdb alone, since no DNA is present to check it. Sequencing input: blood T cells: a sorted CD56 or NKG2C T cell subset, CD4+ or CD8+ T cells, or bulk PBMC T cells (not recorded which). This sequence originates from a man in his late teens or twenties in good health. This chain's CDR3 is CASSVGPSPTSNTGELFF.